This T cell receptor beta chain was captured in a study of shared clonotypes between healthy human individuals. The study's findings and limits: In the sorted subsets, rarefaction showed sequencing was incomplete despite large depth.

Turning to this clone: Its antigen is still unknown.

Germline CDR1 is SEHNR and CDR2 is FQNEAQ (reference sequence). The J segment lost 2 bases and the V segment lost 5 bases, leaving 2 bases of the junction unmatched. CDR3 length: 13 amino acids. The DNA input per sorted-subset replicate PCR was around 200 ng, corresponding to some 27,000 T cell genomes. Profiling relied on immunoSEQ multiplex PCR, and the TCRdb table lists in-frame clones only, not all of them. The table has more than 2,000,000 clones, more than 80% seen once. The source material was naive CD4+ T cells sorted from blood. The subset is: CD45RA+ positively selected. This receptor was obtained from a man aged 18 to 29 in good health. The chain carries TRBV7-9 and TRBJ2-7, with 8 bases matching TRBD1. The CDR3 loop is CASSRQGPYEQYF. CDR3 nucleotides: TGTGCCAGCAGCCGACAGGGGCCCTACGAGCAGTACTTC.